This T cell receptor (beta chain) was recorded in a study of blood T cell repertoires in COVID-19. Study context: T cells, B-cell-depleted T cells, or PBMCs provided the cDNA or gDNA that served as material.

V was trimmed by 2 bases and J by 0 bases, leaving 8 bases between them. The CDR3 covers 14 residues. The V gene's germline CDR1 is SGHRS and CDR2 YFSETQ. In the study's own analysis: For nucleated cells, counts were estimated from reference gene primer amplification. Assay used: immunoSEQ multiplex PCR; TCRdb lists only in-frame clones, some missing. Clone size and the V and J calls come from that table; the DNA yielded D and trimming. The data show a few hundred thousand clones, 85% seen once. Participant ages covered roughly 18 to 89 years across approximately 25 US areas. Points on this clone: The same CDR3 is also encoded by other DNA sequences in this sample.

The TCR comes from a woman aged 45-60 years who had recovered from COVID-19. Source material: PBMCs or T cells enriched from blood (not recorded which). The chain combines TRBV5-1 with TRBJ1-1; maybe TRBD1 (6 bases). Here the CDR3 reads CASSLGQMNTEAFF. Here the CDR3 DNA reads TGCGCCAGCAGCTTAGGACAGATGAACACTGAAGCTTTCTTT.